This TCR beta chain appears in the sequencing data of a study of cytomegalovirus exposure and HLA in healthy donors (dated by TCRdb to 2016 to 2017). For context, the study as a whole: In an earlier analysis of around 540 of the donors, 250 to 300 Gb of sequence data and 100 million or so unique TCR beta sequences from 150 million to 200 million T cells were reported. The number of donors typed differed by locus, with about 629-640 for A, B, C, DRB1 and DQB1, 522 for DQA1, about 610 for DPA1, and around 450 for DPB1. The T cell repertoires of around 670 subjects were profiled by immunosequencing and related to cytomegalovirus serostatus. Genome-wide SNP genotypes for about 65% of the roughly 670 donors were used in a later genetic analysis, which treated that subset as a discovery cohort. In a later analysis, previously published TCR beta repertoires from fewer than 750 donors were re-analyzed and high-resolution HLA genotyping was added so that TCR occurrence patterns could be studied. To decide whether each TCR beta V gene segment behaved as functional or pseudogenic, an earlier analysis of nearly 600 of the donors relied on high-throughput TCR beta sequencing. Roughly five DR-DQ haplotypes were handled as single units for association and clustering because linkage in the cohort was strong. Rather than using new phenotypic data, the later analysis identified candidate immune exposures from TCR beta sequences and from how often those sequences occurred across donors. All discovery cohort repertoires had been generated on a single sequencing platform. Alongside the repertoire data, information on donor age, sex, ethnicity and CMV serostatus was compiled. A separate validation cohort of more than 100 different subjects was used in addition to the roughly 700-subject first cohort. The study aimed to test whether signatures of past pathogen exposure could be identified by cataloging public T cell receptors. Across 300 to 400 genotyped donors of the cohort, an average of approximately 240,000 unique TCR beta nucleotide sequences per donor were sequenced, and 15% to 20% of those sequences were non-productive. Both class I and class II loci were covered by HLA typing, at four-digit resolution. An early release that covered more than 550 HLA-typed donors contained around 330 gigabases of sequencing data and about 93 million unique TCR sequences. Of the roughly 400 genotyped donors, approximately 81% were placed in the genetic ancestry cluster associated with self-reported Caucasian donors. To predict cytomegalovirus infection status, the study combined high-throughput TCR immunosequencing, statistical association of individual TCRs with disease status, and machine learning. Results and caveats for the whole study, not just this receptor: Cytomegalovirus status was reported to be diagnosed by the classifier with high specificity and sensitivity in both the original and validation cohorts. Most TCR sequences were observed very rarely across donors, whereas some public TCRs were present in many individuals. Most CMV-associated TCR beta chains appeared to be HLA-restricted in a later analysis, and the HLA associations seemed to be driven largely by CMV exposure. A further reported finding was that TCR beta sequences accurately predicted the HLA-A and HLA-B alleles for most subjects in the first cohort. Because HLA typing was unavailable for some donors at each locus, only the typed subset was used in association tests. Three of the identified cytomegalovirus-associated TCR beta chains were confirmed in vitro to be specific for cytomegalovirus antigens. The cohort was sequenced for TCR beta chains only, and without alpha or paired-chain data the features that could be detected were limited. In an earlier analysis of approximately 590 of the donors, most TCR beta V segments appeared in productive rearrangements about 87% or about 30% of the time, broadly matching IMGT annotations. Approximately 16 rarely observed V segments, including chromosome 9 orphons, were excluded from the earlier analysis of 550 to 700 of the donors because counts were too low. A cluster of highly shared sequence variants was judged likely to represent a technical artifact of the sequencing pipeline. In a later analysis, HLA-associated TCR beta chains showed more clonal expansion and lower generation probabilities than non-associated chains that were equally common. An association between a missense DCLRE1C variant and V-gene and J-gene trimming of TCR beta chains was found in a later genetic analysis and replicated in an independent cohort. Some IMGT-functional V segments, including TRBV6-2 and TRBV6-3, could not be told apart with the 87-base-pair reads, so those segments were excluded. According to the authors, the approach could potentially be generalized to other disease states and immunological phenotypes. The study listed 150 to 200 TCR beta chains as associated with cytomegalovirus. The only immune exposure information available for the cohort was CMV serostatus. A later analysis found that TCR association rates varied across HLA loci, with DRB1 alleles showing the most associated TCRs and HLA-C alleles the fewest. A later analysis associated about 16,000 TCR beta sequences with specific HLA alleles at a false discovery rate of 0.05. According to a later genetic analysis, donors in an Asian-associated ancestry cluster had fewer N-insertions in productive TCRs than the roughly 670-donor mean. In a later analysis, several top co-occurrence clusters were reported to appear linked to parvovirus B19, influenza, CMV and Epstein-Barr virus. Correlated functional status among segregating V segments might be attributable to linkage disequilibrium, but an unknown experimental factor could not be ruled out. When HLA alleles, especially DR and DQ, strongly co-occurred, attributing TCR associations to individual alleles was difficult. Presence/absence analyses assumed roughly uniform sequencing depth across donors, an assumption that may not hold.

The library was generated by the immunoSEQ multiplex PCR assay. For the multiplex PCR, a mixture combining 60 forward primers for TCR Vbeta segments and 13 reverse primers for TCR Jbeta segments was used. A multiplex PCR assay on genomic DNA amplified the CDR3 region of rearranged TCR beta genes. The Illumina HiSeq System was used to sequence the amplified TCR beta libraries as 87-base-pair reads. On the authors' methods: A later analysis counted tens of millions of unique TCR beta chains across the 700 or so repertoires, and some 11 million of these chains were shared by at least two donors. To remove PCR and sequencing errors, raw reads were error-corrected and collapsed into unique sequences using a nearest-neighbor algorithm that merged closely related sequences. Alignment of CDR3 sequences to IMGT reference sequences was used to assign V, D and J gene segments. For a sequence to be retained, a match of at least six nucleotides to both a V gene segment and a J gene segment was required. Rearrangements were classified as productive when the CDR3 lacked stop codons and remained in frame with V and J, and all other rearrangements were classified as non-productive. Following IMGT convention, CDR3 was defined as the stretch from the second conserved V-encoded cysteine to the conserved J-encoded phenylalanine. The earlier analysis of 587 of the donors excluded sequences that lacked an unambiguous match to a single V gene segment. An earlier analysis of under 750 of the donors called V segments functional above 56.7% productive rearrangements and segregating when the between-donor standard deviation exceeded 5%. A statistical classification framework was built for diagnosing cytomegalovirus status from the catalog of TCR beta chain sequences. In a later analysis, V and J genes were assigned by comparing TCR nucleotide sequences against IMGT/GENE-DB human TR gene sequences. Using the TCRdist pipeline, a later analysis assigned CDR3 sequences along with most-parsimonious VDJ recombination scenarios. In a later analysis, each TCR beta chain was defined by its CDR3 amino acid sequence together with its V-gene family, and reads lacking a unique V-gene family were excluded. To address suspected cross-contamination and a sequencing artifact, a later analysis removed 450 to 700 highly shared, low-generation-probability nucleotide sequences. For each public chain, a later analysis derived a clonal expansion index from normalized ranks of inferred template counts within each repertoire. In a later analysis, generation probabilities were computed using a VDJ recombination model fitted to out-of-frame rearrangements, and the results were checked against IGoR. In a later analysis, TCR-TCR, TCR-HLA and TCR-CMV co-occurrence was scored with hypergeometric tests, and a repertoire-size bias correction was applied to TCR pairs. To estimate false discovery rates, a later analysis permuted the HLA or CMV assignments 20 times. A later analysis grouped co-occurring TCRs with DBSCAN, adding TCRdist sequence similarity when clustering within HLA-allele-positive subsets. Repertoires with fewer than 30,000 or more than 120,000 public chains were left out of co-occurrence clustering, as were five repertoires with anomalous nucleotide sharing. The clones in this table, taken by TCRdb from immuneACCESS, are in-frame only. Not every clone is retained; where verified, under half of the shortfall comes from an unresolved V gene, and the cause of the rest is unknown. V, J and clone size reflect that table, while D and trimming were determined from the DNA. In this sample the table shows under 95,000 clones, roughly 80% of which occur a single time. The top ten constitute 2% to 2.5% of the sample.

A remark on this clone: The antigen it recognizes is unknown. Base quality data are lacking; no much larger clone is found one base away.

The cohort consisted of more than 650 healthy bone marrow donors. At the time of sampling, every cohort member was nominally healthy, though immune exposures that went unrecorded were likely present. The donor was CMV seronegative and belonged to the group of more than 300 seronegative cohort members. A peripheral blood sample was collected from each donor, and TCR beta sequencing was performed on peripheral blood mononuclear cells. Genomic DNA extraction from the blood cell samples was performed with the Qiagen DNeasy Blood Extraction Kit. The germline V gene (reference sequence) provides CDR1 SEHNR and CDR2 FQNEAQ. V lost 0 bases and J lost 3 bases; the stretch between them is 8 bases long. Inclusive of the bounding cysteine and phenylalanine, the CDR3 is 14 residues long. The CDR3 DNA has 42 bases and is translated from base 1.

Sample: PBMCs. The receptor comes from a boy aged 5-17 years in good health and CMV-seronegative. The chain was built from TRBV7-9 and TRBJ2-5; matching of 6 bases hints at TRBD2 as the D gene. This receptor has the CDR3 CASSLAEGKETQYF. The DNA sequence is as follows: TGTGCCAGCAGCTTAGCGGAGGGTAAAGAGACCCAGTACTTC. Where the CDR3 stops, the reference TRBV7-9 and TRBJ2-5 genes take over; the full variable domain is DTGVSQNPRHKITKRGQNVTFRCDPISEHNRLYWYRQTLGQGPEFLTYFQNEAQLEKSRLLSDRFSAERPKGSFSTLEIQRTEQGDSAMYLCASSLAEGKETQYFGPGTRLLVL.